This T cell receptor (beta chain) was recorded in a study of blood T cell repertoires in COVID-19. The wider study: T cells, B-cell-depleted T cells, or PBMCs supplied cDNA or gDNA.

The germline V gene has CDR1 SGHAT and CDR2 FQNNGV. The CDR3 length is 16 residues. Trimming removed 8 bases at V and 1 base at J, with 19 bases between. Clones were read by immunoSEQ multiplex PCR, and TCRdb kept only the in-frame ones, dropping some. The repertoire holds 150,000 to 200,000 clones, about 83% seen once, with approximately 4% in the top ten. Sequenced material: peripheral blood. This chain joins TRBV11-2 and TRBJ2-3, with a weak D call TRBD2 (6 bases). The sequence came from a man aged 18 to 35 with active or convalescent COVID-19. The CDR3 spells CASSLAGFRRTDTQYF. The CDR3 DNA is TGTGCCAGCTCCCTGGCGGGGTTTCGACGCACAGATACGCAGTATTTT. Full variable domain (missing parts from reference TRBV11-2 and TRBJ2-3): EAGVAQSPRYKIIEKRQSVAFWCNPISGHATLYWYQQILGQGPKLLIQFQNNGVVDDSQLPKDRFSAERLKGVDSTLKIQPAKLEDSAVYLCASSLAGFRRTDTQYFGPGTRLTVL.